This T cell receptor (beta chain) was captured in a study of blood T cell repertoires in COVID-19. Study overall: PBMCs, B-cell-depleted T cells, or T cells were the source of the cDNA or gDNA that made up the material.

This clone occurred once. One end of the junction does not line up with germline, which may come from a read error. The authors' processing: Reference gene primer amplification in the assay estimated nucleated cell counts. Sequenced by immunoSEQ multiplex PCR; TCRdb stores in-frame clones only, minus some. V, J and clone size derive from that table, while D and trimming were established from the DNA sequence. The repertoire includes about 250,000 clones, about 85% of them detected once, and 3% to 3.5% sits in the top ten. The receptor was derived from a man younger than 30 with active or convalescent COVID-19. Sequenced: peripheral blood.

The CDR3 nucleotides are TGTGCCAGCTCACCACCGGGGACTAGCGGTTTGGCTTTCTTC. Protein sequence: CASSPPGTSGLAFF. The V and J genes are TRBV18 and TRBJ2-7; 11 bases are shared with TRBD2. CDR1 is KGHSH and CDR2 is LQKENI in the germline V gene. The CDR3 covers 14 residues.